This T cell receptor beta chain came from a study of blood T cell repertoires in COVID-19. Here immunoSEQ multiplex PCR was the method, and the copy in TCRdb shows in-frame clones only, minus some. The data contain approximately 130,000 clones, around 85% of them singletons. Germline CDR1 and CDR2: KGHSH and LQKENI. The CDR3 length is 14 residues. Deletions cut 1 base from V and 4 bases from J, with 8 bases between. The V call is TRBV18, the J call TRBJ1-5; D might be TRBD1 (5 bases). This TCR derives from a woman aged 50 to 65 who had recovered from COVID-19. The sample was peripheral blood. For the CDR3, the DNA is TGTGCCAGCTCACCACAGGGGCAGAATCAGCCCCAGCATTTT. It encodes CASSPQGQNQPQHF.